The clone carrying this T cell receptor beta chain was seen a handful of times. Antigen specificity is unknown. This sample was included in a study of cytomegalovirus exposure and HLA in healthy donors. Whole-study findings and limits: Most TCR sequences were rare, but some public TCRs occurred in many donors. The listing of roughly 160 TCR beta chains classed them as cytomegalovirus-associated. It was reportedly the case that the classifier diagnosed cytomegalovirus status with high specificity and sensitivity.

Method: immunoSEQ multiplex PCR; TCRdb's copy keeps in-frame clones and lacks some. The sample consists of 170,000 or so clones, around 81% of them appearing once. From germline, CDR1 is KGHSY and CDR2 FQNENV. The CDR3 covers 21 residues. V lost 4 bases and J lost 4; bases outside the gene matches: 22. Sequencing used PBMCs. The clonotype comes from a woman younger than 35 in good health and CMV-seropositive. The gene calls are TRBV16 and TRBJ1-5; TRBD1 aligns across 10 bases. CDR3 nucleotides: TGTGCCAGCAGCCGCTCCCCCTTGGGGACAGGGGAAGCCTCGCGGAATCAGCCCCAGCATTTT. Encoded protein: CASSRSPLGTGEASRNQPQHF.